What follows are 21 T cell receptor beta chains derived from one specimen sequenced in a study of cytomegalovirus exposure and HLA in healthy donors listed by TCRdb under 2017. The library was obtained by the immunoSEQ multiplex PCR assay. The multiplex PCR relied on a mix of 60 forward primers for TCR Vbeta segments and 13 reverse primers for TCR Jbeta segments. Sourced from immuneACCESS, this table was stored by TCRdb with only in-frame sequences that have V and J called. A share of the clones is absent; for the studies checked, an unresolved V gene accounts for under half, and the remainder has no known explanation. The sample data list about 150,000 clones, and 70% to 85% of these were observed just once. Under 8.5% of the sample is taken by the ten largest. Sequencing input: PBMCs. Every receptor here comes from a woman in her forties or fifties in good health and CMV-seropositive.

The V and J genes are TRBV29-1 and TRBJ2-7; the match to TRBD1 covers 7 bases. The CDR3 runs to 13 residues. Germline lookup yields CDR1 SQVTM and CDR2 ANQGSEA. The trim removed 7 bases at V and 2 bases at J, leaving 8 bases unmatched. CDR3 sequence: CSAVGTDTYEQYF. In DNA, the CDR3 is TGCAGCGCCGTGGGGACAGACACCTACGAGCAGTACTTC.

J is TRBJ2-2 and V is TRBV30, with D possibly being TRBD2 (5 bases). Germline CDR1 GTSNPN, CDR2 SVGIG (reference sequence). The CDR3 spans 13 residues. Deletions cut 6 bases from V and 0 bases from J, with 8 bases between. The CDR3 region has the DNA TGTGCCTGCTGGACTGCGAACACCGGGGAGCTGTTTTTT. Residues: CACWTANTGELFF.

This clone was counted between two and nine times. CDR3 loop: CASSQGGSYGYTF. DNA of the CDR3: TGCGCCAGCAGCCAAGGGGGCAGTTATGGCTACACCTTC. J is TRBJ1-2 and V is TRBV4-3; D is perhaps TRBD1 (5 bases). The CDR3 is 13 amino acids. The V gene's germline CDR1 is LGHNA and CDR2 YSLEER. Trimming removed 1 base at V and 5 bases at J, with 8 bases between.

V and J are TRBV5-4 and TRBJ2-7, with a weak D call TRBD1 (5 bases). V shed 0 bases and J shed 7 bases, with 8 bases lying between them. CDR3 length: 12 residues. Germline V gene sequence: CDR1 SGHNT, CDR2 YYREEE (reference sequence). CDR3 region: CASSLVQGEQYF. In nucleotides, the CDR3 is TGTGCCAGCAGCTTGGTTCAGGGAGAGCAGTACTTC.

The chain combines TRBV21-1 with TRBJ1-5; TRBD1 reflects the table's D call only, with no check against the DNA. TRBV21-1 is listed as a pseudogene. The CDR3 spans 18 residues. CDR3 sequence: CASSKKIDPRYSNQPQHF. Here the CDR3 DNA reads TGTGCCAGCAGCAAAAAAATAGACCCCAGGTACAGCAATCAGCCCCAGCATTTT.

The chain combines TRBV7-9 with TRBJ2-3; TRBD2 matches 8 bases. There are 15 residues in the CDR3. CDR1 and CDR2 from the germline V gene are SEHNR and FQNEAQ (reference sequence). Trimming removed 5 bases from V and 1 base from J; junction bases left unmatched: 5. CDR3 in amino acids: CASSRMTSGTDTQYF. CDR3 nucleotides: TGTGCCAGCAGCCGCATGACTAGCGGCACAGATACGCAGTATTTT.

The genes are TRBV10-3 and TRBJ2-7; TRBD1 is a possible D gene (6 bases). The CDR3 length is 15 residues. Germline CDR1 is ENHRY and CDR2 is SYGVKD. Trimming took off 2 bases at V and 1 base at J, with 12 bases between the two ends. The CDR3 bases are TGTGCCATCAGTGAGAGAAGGACAGTTTCCTACGAGCAGTACTTC. Protein sequence: CAISERRTVSYEQYF.

CDR3 in amino acids: CASHSPVDRGAFYGYTF. The CDR3 region has the DNA TGTGCCAGTCATTCTCCCGTGGACAGGGGGGCTTTCTATGGCTACACCTTC. This rearrangement joins TRBV5-6 to TRBJ1-2; 10 bases map to TRBD1. Germline CDR1 and CDR2: SGHDT and YYEEEE. The CDR3 consists of 17 residues. The J segment lost 4 bases and the V segment lost 8 bases, leaving 17 bases of the junction unmatched. Full variable domain (outside the CDR3, taken from reference TRBV5-6 and TRBJ1-2): DAGVTQSPTHLIKTRGQQVTLRCSPKSGHDTVSWYQQALGQGPQFIFQYYEEEERQRGNFPDRFSGHQFPNYSSELNVNALLLGDSALYLCASHSPVDRGAFYGYTFGSGTRLTVV.

Comment on this clone: Other DNA sequences in this sample translate to the same CDR3. The rearrangement joins TRBV19 to TRBJ2-5; TRBD1 aligns across 7 bases. V was pared by 8 bases and J by 4 bases, with 1 base of the junction left unmatched. The germline gives CDR1 LNHDA, CDR2 SQIVND (reference sequence). The CDR3 is 11 residues long. The CDR3 DNA reads TGTGCCAGTCGACAGGGAGAGACCCAGTACTTC. Its translation is CASRQGETQYF.

This chain links TRBV6-5 with TRBJ2-7; a weak D match, TRBD1 (6 bases). V was cut by 3 bases and J by 2 bases, with 8 bases left in between. CDR1 is MNHEY and CDR2 is SVGAGI in the germline V gene. The CDR3 sequence is 13 residues long. CDR3 coding DNA: TGTGCCAGCAGTTATGGACAGACCTACGAGCAGTACTTC. Amino acids: CASSYGQTYEQYF.

This chain uses TRBV13 with TRBJ2-1, with 10 bases that match TRBD2. The CDR3 totals 18 residues. Germline V gives CDR1 PRHDT, CDR2 FYEKMQ (reference sequence). V dropped 4 bases and J dropped 4; count of bases not matched to a gene: 13. DNA for the CDR3: TGTGCCAGCAGCTATCCGGGGGATAGCGGGGGGAAATACAATGAGCAGTTCTTC. Encoded protein: CASSYPGDSGGKYNEQFF.

The chain joins TRBV29-1 to TRBJ1-1, with TRBD1 identical over 7 bases. Germline V gene data show CDR1 as SQVTM and CDR2 as ANQGSEA. Trimming took 6 bases from V and 4 from J; bases not matched to a gene: 8. The length of the CDR3 is 13 residues. The CDR3 spells CSVARTGGTEAFF. CDR3 bases: TGCAGCGTCGCCCGGACAGGAGGCACTGAAGCTTTCTTT.

The rearrangement links TRBV19 to TRBJ1-4; 7 bases line up with TRBD1. The CDR3 has 14 amino acids. Trimming at V came to 4 bases and at J to 7 bases, leaving 6 bases not matched to a gene. Germline V CDR1 and CDR2: LNHDA, SQIVND (reference sequence). DNA of the CDR3: TGTGCCAGTAGTACACAGGGGCTGGGTGAAAAACTGTTTTTT. Translation gives CASSTQGLGEKLFF.

The gene calls are TRBV29-1 and TRBJ2-2; D unclear. Per the germline V gene, CDR1 is SQVTM and CDR2 is ANQGSEA. Trimming removed 7 bases from V and 5 bases from J, with 8 bases in between. CDR3 length: 11 residues. The CDR3: CSAGWTGELFF. The CDR3 DNA follows: TGCAGCGCCGGGTGGACCGGGGAGCTGTTTTTT.

The chain combines TRBV9 with TRBJ1-3, with 9 bases aligning to TRBD1. With V trimmed by 0 bases and J by 2 bases, 0 bases remained unmatched. Looked up from germline, CDR1 is SGDLS and CDR2 is YYNGEE. The CDR3 contains 15 residues. This CDR3 reads CASSVGTGAGNTIYF. CDR3 coding DNA: TGTGCCAGCAGCGTAGGGACAGGGGCTGGAAACACCATATATTTT. Drawing the rest from reference TRBV9 and TRBJ1-3, the complete variable domain is DSGVTQTPKHLITATGQRVTLRCSPRSGDLSVYWYQQSLDQGLQFLIQYYNGEERAKGNILERFSAQQFPDLHSELNLSSLELGDSALYFCASSVGTGAGNTIYFGEGSWLTVV.

The chain combines TRBV18 with TRBJ2-1; TRBD1 aligns across 7 bases. J gave up 4 bases and V 5 bases, and 5 bases lay outside the gene matches. Looked up from germline, CDR1 is KGHSH and CDR2 is LQKENI. The CDR3 is made up of 14 amino acids. In DNA, the CDR3 is TGTGCCAGCTCAAAGGGGGCCGGTTACAATGAGCAGTTCTTC. Its translation is CASSKGAGYNEQFF.

The CDR3 here is CASQRGTEGNQPQHF. The CDR3 region has the DNA TGTGCCAGCCAGAGGGGGACAGAAGGCAATCAGCCCCAGCATTTT. The chain carries TRBV6-5 and TRBJ1-5; TRBD1 matches at 7 bases. Germline V gene sequence: CDR1 MNHEY, CDR2 SVGAGI. The CDR3 is 15 residues long. The J segment lost 2 bases and the V segment lost 8 bases, leaving 9 bases of the junction unmatched.

This clone was seen more than once but under ten times. The chain couples TRBV21-1 to TRBJ1-2; the table's D call of TRBD1 was not tested on the DNA. TRBV21-1 is deemed a pseudogene. CDR3 length: 14 residues. The CDR3 region has the DNA TGTGCCAGCCCCGAACAGGGGAAATACGCCGGCTACACCTTC. It codes for CASPEQGKYAGYTF.

The chain couples TRBV4-2 to TRBJ2-3; 12 bases fit TRBD2. The CDR3 loop spans 18 amino acids. Germline lookup yields CDR1 LGHNA and CDR2 YNFKEQ. V lost 2 bases to trimming and J lost 5 bases; unmatched junction nucleotides: 11. The CDR3 reads CASSQYALAGGQVDTQYF. In nucleotides, the CDR3 is TGTGCCAGCAGCCAATACGCTCTAGCGGGGGGGCAGGTAGATACGCAGTATTTT.

This chain's CDR3 is CASSPDWRTDTQYF. The CDR3 DNA is TGTGCCAGCAGCCCCGACTGGCGCACAGATACGCAGTATTTT. The V call is TRBV7-2, the J call TRBJ2-3; D gene uncertain. CDR3 length: 14 amino acids. The V gene's germline CDR1 is SGHTA and CDR2 FQGNSA. Trimming pared 5 bases from V and 1 base from J, leaving 10 bases between.

CDR3 protein: CASSPATGSYEQYF. Written as DNA, the CDR3 is TGTGCCAGCAGCCCCGCTACAGGATCCTACGAGCAGTACTTC. V and J are TRBV27 and TRBJ2-7; D may be TRBD1 (5 bases). The germline gives CDR1 MNHEY, CDR2 SMNVEV (reference sequence). This CDR3 has 14 residues. Trimming shortened V by 6 bases and J by 1 base, and 13 bases separated the two germline ends.